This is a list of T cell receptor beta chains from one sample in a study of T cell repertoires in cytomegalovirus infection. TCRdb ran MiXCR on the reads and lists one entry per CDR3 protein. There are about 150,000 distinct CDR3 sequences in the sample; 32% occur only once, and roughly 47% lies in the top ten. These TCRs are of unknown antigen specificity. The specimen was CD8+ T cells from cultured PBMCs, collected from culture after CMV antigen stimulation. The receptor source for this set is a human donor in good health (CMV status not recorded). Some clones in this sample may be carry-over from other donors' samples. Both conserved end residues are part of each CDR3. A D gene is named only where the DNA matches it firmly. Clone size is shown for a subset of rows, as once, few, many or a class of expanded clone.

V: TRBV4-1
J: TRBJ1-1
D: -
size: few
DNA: TGCGCCAGCAGCCGAGAGTTCGGAAGCTCCTTGAACACTGAAGCTTTCTTT
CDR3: CASSREFGSSLNTEAFF

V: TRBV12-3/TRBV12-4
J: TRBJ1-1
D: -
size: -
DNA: TGTGCCAGCAGCCCCTCGGGCGTCACTGAAGCTTTCTTT
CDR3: CASSPSGVTEAFF

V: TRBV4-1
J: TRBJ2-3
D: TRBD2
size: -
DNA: TGCGCCAGCAGCCAAGGTCCTAGCGGAAGCACAGATACGCAGTATTTT
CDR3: CASSQGPSGSTDTQYF

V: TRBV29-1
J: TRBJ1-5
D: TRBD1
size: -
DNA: TGCAGCGACGACGGGGGACAGGGTGTGAATCAGCCCCAGCATTTT
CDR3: CSDDGGQGVNQPQHF

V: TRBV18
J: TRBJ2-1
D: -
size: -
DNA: TGTGCTACGTCCCCAGCAAGCTCCTACAATGAGCAGTTCTTC
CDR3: CATSPASSYNEQFF

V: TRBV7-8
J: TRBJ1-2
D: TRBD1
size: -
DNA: TGTGCCAGCAGCCCCGCAGGGGGCGCGGGCTACACCTTC
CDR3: CASSPAGGAGYTF

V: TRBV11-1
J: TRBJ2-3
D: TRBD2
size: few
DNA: TGTGCCAGCAGCTTATCGGGGAACGGGGGGGCATCAGATACGCAGTATTTT
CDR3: CASSLSGNGGASDTQYF

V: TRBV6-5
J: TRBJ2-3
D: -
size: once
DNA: TGTGCCAGCAGTGGCCCCGCGGGGGCGCCTGATACGCAGTATTTT
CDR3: CASSGPAGAPDTQYF

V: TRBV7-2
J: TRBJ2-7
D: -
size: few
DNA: TGTGCCAGCAGCTTAGTCCAGGGGAGGAAGCCCTACGAGCAGTACTTC
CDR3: CASSLVQGRKPYEQYF

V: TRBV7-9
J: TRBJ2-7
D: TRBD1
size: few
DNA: TGTGCCAGCAGCTTTATAGGGACAGGGATTTGGGACGAGCAGTACTTC
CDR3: CASSFIGTGIWDEQYF

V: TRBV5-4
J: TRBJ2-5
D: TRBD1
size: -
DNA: TGTGCCAGCAGCCCTATTCAGGGGGCAGAGACCCAGTACTTC
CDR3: CASSPIQGAETQYF

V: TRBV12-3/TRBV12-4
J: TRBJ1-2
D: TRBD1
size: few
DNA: TGTGCCAGCAGTTTGGCGACAGGGATCTATGGCTACACCTTC
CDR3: CASSLATGIYGYTF

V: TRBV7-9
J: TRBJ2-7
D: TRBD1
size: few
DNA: TGTGCCAGCAGCCTCTTAGACAGGGGTTACGAGCAGTACTTC
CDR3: CASSLLDRGYEQYF

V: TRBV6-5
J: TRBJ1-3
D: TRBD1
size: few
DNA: TGTGCCAGCAGTAGGCACAGGGGTCTCTCTGGAAACACCATATATTTT
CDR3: CASSRHRGLSGNTIYF

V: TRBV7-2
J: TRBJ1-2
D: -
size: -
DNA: TGTGCCAGCAGCCTATCCCTGGGTGGGACGCCGGATGGCTACACCTTC
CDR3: CASSLSLGGTPDGYTF

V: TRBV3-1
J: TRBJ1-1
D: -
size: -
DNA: TGTGCCAGCTTCGGACAGAACACTGAAGCTTTCTTT
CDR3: CASFGQNTEAFF

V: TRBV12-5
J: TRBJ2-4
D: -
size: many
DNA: TGTGCTAGTTTTTCAGGGACCAAAAACATTCAGTACTTC
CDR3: CASFSGTKNIQYF

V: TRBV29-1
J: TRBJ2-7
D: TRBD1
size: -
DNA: TGCAGCGCTCGGACAGGGGACTCCTACGAGCAGTACTTC
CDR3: CSARTGDSYEQYF

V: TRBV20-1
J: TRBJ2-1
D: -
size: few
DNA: TGCAGTGCCCGAGCAAGCAATGAGCAGTTCTTC
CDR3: CSARASNEQFF

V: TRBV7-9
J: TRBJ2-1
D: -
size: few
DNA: TGTGCCAGCAGTAAGACCCCGAGCTCCTACAATGAGCAGTTCTTC
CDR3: CASSKTPSSYNEQFF

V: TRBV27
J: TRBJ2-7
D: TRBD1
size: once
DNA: TGTGCCAGCAGTTTATATGGACAGGGATACGAGCAGTACTTC
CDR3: CASSLYGQGYEQYF

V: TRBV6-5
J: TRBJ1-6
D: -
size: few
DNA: TGTGCCAGCAGTTACTCGGGGAGCTCCTATAATTCACCCCTCCACTTT
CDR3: CASSYSGSSYNSPLHF

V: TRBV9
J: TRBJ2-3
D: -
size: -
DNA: TGTGCCAGCAGCGTAAGTCTTACTGGGGATACGCAGTATTTT
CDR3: CASSVSLTGDTQYF

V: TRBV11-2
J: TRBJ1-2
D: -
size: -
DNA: TGTGCCAGCAGCTCCCTTGGGGCGCCCCTGTATGGCTACACCTTC
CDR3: CASSSLGAPLYGYTF

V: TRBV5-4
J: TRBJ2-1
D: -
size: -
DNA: TGTGCCAGCAGCTTGGGTTGGGATGAGCAGTTCTTC
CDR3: CASSLGWDEQFF

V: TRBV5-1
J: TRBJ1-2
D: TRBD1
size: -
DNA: TGCGCCAGCAGCACCATCACAGGGGGCTATGGCTACACCTTC
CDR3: CASSTITGGYGYTF

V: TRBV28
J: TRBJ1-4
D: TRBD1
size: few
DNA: TGTGCCAGCAGCCGTGGGACAGTAACTAATGAAAAACTGTTTTTT
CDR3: CASSRGTVTNEKLFF

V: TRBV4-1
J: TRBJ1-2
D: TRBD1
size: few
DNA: TGCGCCAGCAGCCAAGATCTGAGACAGGGGGCGTGGGGCTACACCTTC
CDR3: CASSQDLRQGAWGYTF

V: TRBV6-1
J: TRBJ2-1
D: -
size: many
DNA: TGTGCCAGCAGTGTATCAGGTTACAATGAGCAGTTCTTC
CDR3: CASSVSGYNEQFF

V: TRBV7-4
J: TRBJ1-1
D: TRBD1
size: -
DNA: TGTGCCAGCAGCCCGACAGGGGTGAACACTGAAGCTTTCTTT
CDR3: CASSPTGVNTEAFF

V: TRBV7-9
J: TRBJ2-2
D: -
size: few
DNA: TGTGCCAGCAGCTTAGAACAGAGAAACACCGGGGAGCTGTTTTTT
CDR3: CASSLEQRNTGELFF

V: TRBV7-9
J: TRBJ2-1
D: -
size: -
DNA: TGTGCCAGCAGCTTAGCGCTTGGCGCTTCAGGCTATGAGCAGTTCTTC
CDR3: CASSLALGASGYEQFF

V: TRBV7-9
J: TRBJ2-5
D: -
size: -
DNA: TGTGCCAGCAGTTCTCCGGGACAACTACAAGAGACCCAGTACTTC
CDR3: CASSSPGQLQETQYF

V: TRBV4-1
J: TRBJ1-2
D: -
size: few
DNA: TGCGCCAGCAGCCAAGTGCAGGACCCGAACTATGGCTACACCTTC
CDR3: CASSQVQDPNYGYTF

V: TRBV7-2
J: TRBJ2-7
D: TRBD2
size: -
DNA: TGTGCCAGCAGCGGAGCGGGGGGGTACGAGCAGTACTTC
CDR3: CASSGAGGYEQYF

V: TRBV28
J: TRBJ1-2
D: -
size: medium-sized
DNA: TGTGCCAGCAGTTTACCTTACAGGGAAGGCTACACCTTC
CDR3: CASSLPYREGYTF

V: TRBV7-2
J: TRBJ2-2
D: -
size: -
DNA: TGTGCCAGCAGCTACAGGGTATCCCTAACCGGGGAGCTGTTTTTT
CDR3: CASSYRVSLTGELFF

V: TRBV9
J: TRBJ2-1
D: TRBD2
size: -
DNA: TGTGCCAGCAGCGTCCTAGCGGGTGCCTACAATGAGCAGTTCTTC
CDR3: CASSVLAGAYNEQFF

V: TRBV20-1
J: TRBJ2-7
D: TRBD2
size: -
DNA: TGCAGTGCTAGAGATACGGTAGCGGGGACCTACGAGCAGTACTTC
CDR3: CSARDTVAGTYEQYF

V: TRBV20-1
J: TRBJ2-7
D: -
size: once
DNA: TGCAGTGCTAGAGACCAGGGCCACTACGAGCAGTACTTC
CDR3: CSARDQGHYEQYF

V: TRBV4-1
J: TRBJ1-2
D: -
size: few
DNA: TGCGCCAGCAGCCAGGGAGGGCAGACCTATGGCTACACCTTC
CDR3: CASSQGGQTYGYTF